This T cell receptor (beta chain) appears in the sequencing data of a study of blood T cell repertoires in COVID-19. TCRdb keeps only in-frame clones here, not all; method: immunoSEQ multiplex PCR. This sample carries roughly 480,000 clones, roughly nine tenths of them seen once, and the ten largest clones take approximately 0.9%. The germline V gene encodes CDR1 MNHEY and CDR2 SVGAGI. The trim removed 6 bases at V and 3 bases at J, leaving 6 bases unmatched. The CDR3 contains 14 residues. The specimen sequenced was peripheral blood. V gene TRBV6-5 combines with J gene TRBJ2-3; 7 bases match TRBD1. The TCR was taken from a man between 18 and 35 years old with COVID-19, enrolled during active disease. The CDR3 spells CASSLTGETDTQYF. The CDR3 coding sequence is TGTGCCAGCAGCCTTACAGGGGAAACAGATACGCAGTATTTT.